The clone carrying this T cell receptor (beta chain) has a handful of counts. As yet, its antigen is unknown. Averaging approximately 0.11 L, one heparinised blood draw came from each individual donor. The data were taken from a study of beta chain features in type 1 diabetes. Points from the study as a whole: Shorter TCRB CDR3s, moderately but significantly so, were found in Type 1 diabetes patients in all four CD4+ subsets. In these data, an HLA type influence on TCRB rearrangement remained unresolved. Shorter templates might be favored by PCR, equally in patients and controls.

CDR3 length: 13 amino acids. Looked up from germline, CDR1 is KGHSH and CDR2 is LQKENI. V shed 3 bases and J shed 3 bases, with 9 bases lying between them. Sequenced material consisted of expressed TCRB transcripts (all of the isolated RNA was reverse transcribed). Profiling relied on immunoSEQ multiplex PCR, and the TCRdb table lists in-frame clones only, not all of them. The table shows 630,000 or so clones, with about 14% occurring only once. Sample: naive CD4+ T cells from blood. The receptor was isolated from a man between 18 and 35 years old with type 1 diabetes. This chain connects TRBV18 to TRBJ2-7; unclear D gene. CDR3 residues: CASSPPQYYEQYF. The CDR3 nucleotides are TGTGCCAGCTCACCTCCGCAGTACTACGAGCAGTACTTC. Using reference TRBV18 and TRBJ2-7 for the parts outside the CDR3, the full variable domain is NAGVMQNPRHLVRRRGQEARLRCSPMKGHSHVYWYRQLPEEGLKFMVYLQKENIIDESGMPKERFSAEFPKEGPSILRIQQVVRGDSAAYFCASSPPQYYEQYFGPGTRLTVT.